A selection of T cell receptor beta chains follows, all from one sample in a study of T cell responses to AZD1222 COVID-19 vaccine. Only in-frame clones appear in the TCRdb table, and some are missing; sequencing was by immunoSEQ multiplex PCR. Of 110,000 to 150,000 clones listed, about 91% are singletons. Sequences were derived from peripheral blood, sampled on day 0 of AZD1222 vaccination. Receptors originate from an adult in good health. Both conserved end residues are part of each CDR3. The D gene is left open where the match is weak. Rows give clone size only sometimes, using once, few, many, or a class for an expanded clone.

J	size	V	D	DNA	CDR3
TRBJ1-1	.	TRBV5-7	.	TGTGCCAGCAGCCCGTGGCCAGGGACCATGAACACTGAAGCTTTCTTT	CASSPWPGTMNTEAFF
TRBJ2-7	.	TRBV5-1	.	TGCGCCAGCAGCTTGGTGCAGGGTTGGTACGAGCAGTACTTC	CASSLVQGWYEQYF
TRBJ2-2	.	TRBV5-1	TRBD2	TGCGCCAGCAGCTTGTCACGGGAGGAAACCGGGGAGCTGTTTTTT	CASSLSREETGELFF
TRBJ2-1	.	TRBV13	TRBD2	TGTGCCAGCTCCCCCGAGGAGAGGGGGACTAGCGGGACTACGTCGTGGAATGAGCAGTTCTTC	CASSPEERGTSGTTSWNEQFF
TRBJ1-1	.	TRBV30	TRBD1	TGTGCCTGGAGTAAGGGGACAGGGGGCTGGGGCACTGAAGCTTTCTTT	CAWSKGTGGWGTEAFF
TRBJ2-3	once	TRBV5-1	.	TGCGCCAGCAGCTTCTCGCGGGGACAAGGAGATACGCAGTATTTT	CASSFSRGQGDTQYF
TRBJ1-3	once	TRBV30	.	TGTGCCTGTAACAGGGGAAACACCATATATTTT	CACNRGNTIYF
TRBJ2-1	.	TRBV27	.	TGTGCCAGCAGTGCCAATTCGCGGGGGCCAGAGCAGTTCTTC	CASSANSRGPEQFF
TRBJ2-5	.	TRBV7-6	TRBD2	TGTGCCAGCAGCTCCGGGACTAGCGGACAAGAGACCCAGTACTTC	CASSSGTSGQETQYF
TRBJ1-1	.	TRBV5-1	.	TGCGCCAGCAGCTACTATCCAGGGGCACCGAACACTGAAGCTTTCTTT	CASSYYPGAPNTEAFF
TRBJ2-4	.	TRBV5-1	TRBD1	TGCGCCAGCAGCCTGGACAGGGAGACAGCCAAAAACATTCAGTACTTC	CASSLDRETAKNIQYF
TRBJ1-2	.	TRBV4-1	.	TGCGCCAGCAGCCATGGCGGAGGTCGTCACGGCTACACCTTC	CASSHGGGRHGYTF
TRBJ1-1	.	TRBV19	.	TGTGCCAGTACCCGGGAGGGGCTCACTGAAGCTTTCTTT	CASTREGLTEAFF
TRBJ2-1	.	TRBV11-2	.	TGTGCCAGCAGCCCCCCCGCGGATGAGCAGTTCTTC	CASSPPADEQFF
TRBJ1-3	.	TRBV14	.	TGTGCCAGCAGCGCCCTGCGGGGTGGAAACACCATATATTTT	CASSALRGGNTIYF
TRBJ2-7	.	TRBV15	TRBD2	TGTGCCACCAGCAGAGAAGGAAGCGGGCGAGCGGGGGAGCAGTACTTC	CATSREGSGRAGEQYF
TRBJ1-2	.	TRBV2	.	TGTGCCAGCATGGTTAACTATGGCTACACCTTC	CASMVNYGYTF
TRBJ2-7	.	TRBV3-1/TRBV3-2	TRBD1	TGTGCCAGCAGCCAACCCGGACAGGGCGTAAAAGAGCAGTACTTC	CASSQPGQGVKEQYF
TRBJ1-2	.	TRBV6-5	.	TGTGCCAGCAGTTCAGGACGGATCTATGGCTACACCTTC	CASSSGRIYGYTF
TRBJ1-1	once	TRBV12-5	.	TGTGCTACCCGATATCGGTTAACTGCTGAAGCTTTCTTT	CATRYRLTAEAFF